Below are 4 T cell receptor beta chains sequenced from a single sample in a study of blood T cell repertoires in COVID-19. Repertoires were generated with immunoSEQ multiplex PCR, while TCRdb's copy carries only in-frame clones and drops some. The sample has 40,000 to 50,000 clones; around 84% are singletons. Sequenced: peripheral blood. All receptors derive from a man aged 65 to 85 with acute or convalescent COVID-19.

Notes on this clone: The junction departs from germline at one end; a sequencing error may be responsible. The chain carries TRBV12-3 or TRBV12-4 and TRBJ2-7; 8 bases fit TRBD1. The CDR3 runs to 11 residues. The CDR3 DNA reads as TGTGCCAGCAGCACCGGGACAGGTAGCCACTTC. Its protein product is CASSTGTGSHF.

This chain uses TRBV30 with TRBJ1-6; a weak D match, TRBD1 (5 bases). The germline CDR1 and CDR2 sequences are GTSNPN and SVGIG (reference sequence). The CDR3 is made up of 13 amino acids. V was clipped by 3 bases and J by 7 bases, with 10 bases between them. The CDR3 sequence: CAWRADRNSPLHF. The CDR3 DNA sequence: TGTGCCTGGAGGGCAGACAGAAATTCACCCCTCCACTTT.

CDR3 sequence (DNA): TGTGCCAGCATGAGGACAGGGAATCAGCCCCAGCATTTT. Its protein product is CASMRTGNQPQHF. V gene TRBV2 combines with J gene TRBJ1-5, with 8 nucleotides matching TRBD1. V shed 7 bases and J 4 bases; nucleotides not matched to a gene: 3. CDR1 is SNHLY and CDR2 is FYNNEI in the germline V gene. The CDR3 is 13 amino acids.

The rearrangement links TRBV7-6 to TRBJ1-3; TRBD1 aligns across 7 bases. CDR1 is SGHVS, CDR2 FNYEAQ, per germline. The ends lost 4 bases at V and 0 bases at J; junction bases unmatched: 12. The CDR3 consists of 18 residues. Here the CDR3 DNA reads TGTGCCAGCAGCTCAGGGACAGTCATTACTTCCTCTGGAAACACCATATATTTT. This gives the protein CASSSGTVITSSGNTIYF.